This passage covers 29 T cell receptor beta chains from one sample sequenced in a study of blood T cell repertoires in COVID-19. Assay used: immunoSEQ multiplex PCR; TCRdb lists only in-frame clones, some missing. This sample has about 180,000 clones; less than 90% occur once, and the top ten carry more than 7.5%. The specimen was peripheral blood. The receptors come from a woman in her 70s with COVID-19, enrolled during active disease.

The chain joins TRBV29-1 to TRBJ2-1; 9 bases map to TRBD2. This CDR3 has 12 residues. The V gene end was trimmed by 7 bases and the J gene end by 8 bases; junction bases not matched to a gene: 6. Germline V gene data show CDR1 as SQVTM and CDR2 as ANQGSEA. The CDR3 nucleotides read TGCAGCGCTGCGGGAGGGCCATATGAGCAGTTCTTC. It encodes CSAAGGPYEQFF.

The chain has TRBV6-5 and TRBJ2-6; no clear D gene. This CDR3 comprises 16 residues. Per the germline V gene, CDR1 is MNHEY and CDR2 is SVGAGI. V was trimmed by 3 bases and J by 0 bases, leaving 9 bases between them. The CDR3 protein is CASSYGPGSGANVLTF. Written as DNA, the CDR3 is TGTGCCAGCAGTTATGGCCCGGGCTCTGGGGCCAACGTCCTGACTTTC.

In DNA, the CDR3 is TGTGCCAGCAGCTTAGATAGGGGACTCGGGGAGCTGTTTTTT. Its protein product is CASSLDRGLGELFF. The V and J genes are TRBV11-3 and TRBJ2-2, with D possibly TRBD2 on 6 matching bases. The length of the CDR3 is 14 residues. The V gene's germline CDR1 is SGHNT and CDR2 YENEEA. V lost 0 bases, J lost 7 bases, and 9 bases lay in between.

The DNA of the CDR3 is TGTGCCAGCAGGGCTAGCGGGAGGGCCGAAGCCTACAATGAGCAGTTCTTC. This codes for CASRASGRAEAYNEQFF. The V and J genes are TRBV7-2 and TRBJ2-1; TRBD2 matches 12 bases. Germline V gives CDR1 SGHTA, CDR2 FQGNSA. With V trimmed by 6 bases and J by 2 bases, 8 bases remained unmatched. This CDR3 has 17 amino acids. Variable domain in full (rest from reference TRBV7-2 and TRBJ2-1): GAGVSQSPSNKVTEKGKDVELRCDPISGHTALYWYRQSLGQGLEFLIYFQGNSAPDKSGLPSDRFSAERTGGSVSTLTIQRTQQEDSAVYLCASRASGRAEAYNEQFFGPGTRLTVL.

V usage is TRBV5-1 and J usage is TRBJ2-2; 7 positions agree with TRBD1. Germline CDR1 reads SGHRS; CDR2 reads YFSETQ. This CDR3 region has 14 residues. The V gene end was trimmed by 4 bases and the J gene end by 4 bases; junction bases not matched to a gene: 4. The CDR3 here is CASSQQGSTGELFF. In DNA form, the CDR3 reads TGCGCCAGCAGCCAACAGGGGAGCACCGGGGAGCTGTTTTTT.

V usage is TRBV2 and J usage is TRBJ2-7, with a tentative D call TRBD2 (6 bases). This CDR3 is built from 11 residues. The germline CDR1 and CDR2 sequences are SNHLY and FYNNEI. The CDR3 sequence: CASGLLYEQYF. The CDR3 nucleotides are TGTGCAAGCGGGCTTCTCTACGAGCAGTACTTC. Looking up the rest from reference TRBV2 and TRBJ2-7 gives the full variable domain: EPEVTQTPSHQVTQMGQEVILRCVPISNHLYFYWYRQILGQKVEFLVSFYNNEISEKSEIFDDQFSVERPDGSNFTLKIRSTKLEDSAMYFCASGLLYEQYFGPGTRLTVT.

This clone was recorded a few times. The J gene is TRBJ2-1, the V gene TRBV3-1 (or the pseudogene TRBV3-2), with TRBD2 matching over 7 bases. V gave up 2 bases and J gave up 2 bases; unmatched junction bases: 6. CDR3 size: 16 residues. CDR1 and CDR2 from the germline V gene are LGHDT and YNNKEL (reference sequence). CDR3 region: CASSQRSSGAYNEQFF. The CDR3 DNA reads TGTGCCAGCAGCCAACGCTCTAGCGGAGCCTACAATGAGCAGTTCTTC.

The genes are TRBV6-6 and TRBJ2-4, with D tentatively TRBD1 (6 bases). V shed 7 bases and J shed 9 bases, with 22 bases lying between them. The CDR3 covers 15 residues. Germline CDR1 reads MNHNY; CDR2 reads SVGAGI (reference sequence). CDR3 sequence reads: CASIPTGRNKLIQYF. CDR3 coding DNA: TGTGCCAGCATCCCGACAGGACGCAACAAACTCATTCAGTACTTC.

The V gene is TRBV28, the J gene TRBJ2-5; TRBD1 aligns across 7 bases. Germline CDR1 is MDHEN and CDR2 is SYDVKM. CDR3 size: 15 residues. Unmatched junction bases numbered 10, after V lost 4 bases and J lost 5 bases. This CDR3 reads CASSSNRGLSETQYF. DNA of the CDR3: TGTGCCAGCAGTTCAAACAGGGGCCTATCGGAGACCCAGTACTTC.

The chain employs TRBV24-1 and TRBJ1-1, with D unresolved. In germline, CDR1 is KGHDR, CDR2 SFDVKD. V was pared by 6 bases and J by 5 bases, with 12 bases between. This CDR3 has 13 residues. CDR3 DNA sequence: TGTGCCACCAGTTCTGAGGTTGGGACTGAAGCTTTCTTT. It specifies CATSSEVGTEAFF.

The V call is TRBV10-1, the J call TRBJ2-7; 7 positions agree with TRBD2. From germline, CDR1 is WNHNN and CDR2 SYGVQD (reference sequence). V trimming: 0 bases; J trimming: 5 bases; junction bases outside the gene matches: 16. The CDR3 is 18 residues long. CDR3 DNA sequence: TGCGCCAGCAGTGAGTCGGCATTTCGGCGCGGGAGATGGGACGAGCAGTACTTC. Translated: CASSESAFRRGRWDEQYF.

The chain uses TRBV12-3 or TRBV12-4 and TRBJ2-7; D ambiguous. Trimming took off 3 bases at V and 2 bases at J, with 5 bases between the two ends. CDR3 length equals 12 residues. CDR3 loop: CASSFTAYEQYF. DNA for the CDR3: TGTGCCAGCAGTTTCACAGCCTACGAGCAGTACTTC.

Remarks on this clone: Other DNA sequences in the sample encode the same CDR3. J is TRBJ1-1 and V is TRBV19; 7 nucleotides match TRBD1. The CDR3 runs to 13 residues. J gave up 0 bases and V 6 bases, and 1 base lay outside the gene matches. From germline, CDR1 is LNHDA and CDR2 SQIVND (reference sequence). CDR3 sequence reads: CASRQGVNTEAFF. DNA of the CDR3: TGTGCCAGTAGGCAGGGGGTGAACACTGAAGCTTTCTTT. Together with reference TRBV19 and TRBJ1-1, the CDR3 gives the full variable domain: DGGITQSPKYLFRKEGQNVTLSCEQNLNHDAMYWYRQDPGQGLRLIYYSQIVNDFQKGDIAEGYSVSREKKESFPLTVTSAQKNPTAFYLCASRQGVNTEAFFGQGTRLTVV.

This chain links TRBV3-1 (or the pseudogene TRBV3-2) with TRBJ2-5; 8 bases fit TRBD2. The CDR3 is made up of 16 amino acids. The germline CDR1 and CDR2 sequences are LGHDT and YNNKEL (reference sequence). J gave up 0 bases and V 4 bases, and 7 bases lay outside the gene matches. This CDR3 is CASSLVLAGNQETQYF. CDR3 sequence (DNA): TGTGCCAGCAGCCTAGTTCTAGCGGGCAACCAAGAGACCCAGTACTTC.

This chain connects TRBV18 to TRBJ1-2, with D tentatively TRBD1 (6 bases). The CDR3 covers 13 residues. From germline, CDR1 is KGHSH and CDR2 LQKENI. Trimming removed 2 bases from V and 8 bases from J, with 12 bases in between. This chain's CDR3 is CASSPLGAEGYTF. The CDR3 nucleotides read TGTGCCAGCTCACCATTGGGGGCCGAAGGCTACACCTTC.

V and J are TRBV4-3 and TRBJ2-1; 13 bases line up with TRBD2. Germline V gene sequence: CDR1 LGHNA, CDR2 YSLEER. V lost 3 bases, J lost 8 bases, and 7 bases stayed unmatched. The CDR3 spans 16 residues. The CDR3, as DNA: TGCGCCAGCAGCCAGCCGGGACTAGCGGGAAAGGATGAGCAGTTCTTC. Translating gives CASSQPGLAGKDEQFF.

The chain combines TRBV9 with TRBJ2-1; 11 bases align to TRBD2. The CDR3 extends over 17 amino acids. Germline V gives CDR1 SGDLS, CDR2 YYNGEE. J was trimmed by 3 bases and V by 2 bases; bases with no gene match: 7. In DNA, the CDR3 is TGTGCCAGCAGCGTCGGCCCAGGGACTAGCGGCTACAATGAGCAGTTCTTC. It translates to CASSVGPGTSGYNEQFF.

The V and J genes are TRBV12-3 or TRBV12-4 and TRBJ1-5; D ambiguous. The CDR3 runs 12 residues. Trimming removed 6 bases from V and 13 bases from J, with 16 bases in between. CDR3 nucleotide sequence: TGTGCCAGCAGCTCAAGAAGACAAAATCAGCATTTT. This translates into CASSSRRQNQHF.

V gene TRBV5-1 combines with J gene TRBJ2-2, with D possibly being TRBD2 (6 bases). V was shortened by 0 bases and J by 0 bases, with 27 bases between the two germline ends. CDR1 is SGHRS and CDR2 is YFSETQ in the germline V gene. The CDR3 has 22 amino acids. CDR3 in DNA: TGCGCCAGCAGCTTGGCCAGGTTAGCGGCAGTCCCGACGATAGCGAACACCGGGGAGCTGTTTTTT. Translated, it gives CASSLARLAAVPTIANTGELFF.

The rearrangement joins TRBV2 to TRBJ1-2; D uncertain. Between the trimmed V and J ends, which lost 6 bases and 8 bases, there was a span of 10 bases. The CDR3 spans 11 residues. CDR1 and CDR2 (germline): SNHLY, FYNNEI. CDR3 region: CASSPEVGYTF. For the CDR3, the DNA is TGTGCCAGCAGCCCCGAGGTAGGCTACACCTTC.

J is TRBJ2-1 and V is TRBV12-5, with 8 nucleotides matching TRBD2. The germline V gene encodes CDR1 LGHNT and CDR2 FRNRAP. The CDR3 runs to 16 residues. The trim removed 1 base at V and 5 bases at J, leaving 7 bases unmatched. CDR3 nucleotides: TGTGCTAGTGGTTTGGGCGGGACTAGTATAAACAATGAGCAGTTCTTC. It specifies CASGLGGTSINNEQFF.

The chain carries TRBV29-1 and TRBJ2-3; possibly TRBD2 for D (5 bases). Trimming shortened V by 7 bases and J by 1 base, and 9 bases separated the two germline ends. The germline CDR1 and CDR2 sequences are SQVTM and ANQGSEA. The CDR3 loop spans 12 amino acids. This CDR3 is CSANSGTDTQYF. CDR3 nucleotides: TGCAGCGCGAATAGCGGCACAGATACGCAGTATTTT.

The chain joins TRBV5-6 to TRBJ1-3; D is possibly TRBD1 (6 bases). In germline, CDR1 is SGHDT, CDR2 YYEEEE. This CDR3 has 14 amino acids. V was pared by 4 bases and J by 4 bases, with 12 bases between. This chain's CDR3 is CASSLGAEGNTIYF. DNA of the CDR3: TGTGCCAGCAGCCTGGGGGCAGAAGGAAACACCATATATTTT.

The CDR3: CASSLLRAGNQPQHF. The CDR3 bases are TGTGCCAGCAGTTTACTCAGGGCGGGCAATCAGCCCCAGCATTTT. The gene calls are TRBV28 and TRBJ1-5; possible D gene TRBD1, 5 bases. CDR3 length equals 15 residues. V gave up 2 bases and J gave up 2 bases, with 10 bases separating them. Germline CDR1 is MDHEN and CDR2 is SYDVKM.

The chain is built from TRBV19 and TRBJ1-3, with D uncertain. The CDR3 totals 17 residues. The ends were cut back, 10 bases at V and 0 bases at J, with 22 bases in the middle. Germline assignment: CDR1 LNHDA and CDR2 SQIVND (reference sequence). CDR3 in amino acids: CATKRNQQEISGNTIYF. CDR3 coding DNA: TGTGCCACCAAGCGAAACCAACAAGAAATCTCTGGAAACACCATATATTTT.

The J gene is TRBJ1-2, the V gene TRBV24-1, with D perhaps matching TRBD1 (6 bases). CDR3 length: 13 residues. The V and J ends lost 4 bases and 6 bases respectively, with 11 bases between them. Germline lookup yields CDR1 KGHDR and CDR2 SFDVKD. CDR3 sequence (DNA): TGTGCCACCAGTGACACAGGGTCCCATGGCTACACCTTC. It is translated as CATSDTGSHGYTF.

This chain connects TRBV7-2 to TRBJ1-1, with a weak D call TRBD1 (6 bases). CDR1 and CDR2 (germline): SGHTA, FQGNSA. CDR3 length: 14 amino acids. Trimming removed 1 base from V and 2 bases from J, with 8 bases in between. CDR3 in amino acids: CASSLGTVNTEAFF. The CDR3 DNA reads TGTGCCAGCAGCTTAGGGACAGTCAACACTGAAGCTTTCTTT.

This clone was seen once. CDR3 sequence reads: CASSYVPREAYGYTF. CDR3 nucleotides: TGTGCCAGCAGTTACGTTCCCCGGGAAGCATATGGCTACACCTTC. The chain recombines TRBV6-5 with TRBJ1-2, with D unresolved. Germline-derived CDR1 and CDR2 are MNHEY and SVGAGI. The CDR3 is 15 residues long. V shed 2 bases and J shed 5 bases, with 15 bases lying between them.

V is TRBV27 and J is TRBJ2-3; TRBD2 aligns across 11 bases. In germline, CDR1 is MNHEY, CDR2 SMNVEV (reference sequence). After removal of 5 bases from V and 0 bases from J, the junction contained 4 bases not matched to a gene. The CDR3 contains 16 residues. The CDR3 region is CASSLRLAGSTDTQYF. DNA of the CDR3: TGTGCCAGCAGTCTTAGACTAGCGGGGAGCACAGATACGCAGTATTTT.